A single sample gave rise to the 32 T cell receptor beta chains below, sequenced in a study of blood T cell repertoires in COVID-19. Sequenced by immunoSEQ multiplex PCR; TCRdb stores in-frame clones only, minus some. The sample includes about 220,000 clones, approximately 85% of them seen just once. The sequenced sample was peripheral blood. Source of these receptors: a woman in her seventies with COVID-19, enrolled during active disease.

The sample holds a few counts of this clone. The chain has TRBV7-2 and TRBJ1-4; 10 positions match TRBD1. CDR3 length: 16 residues. From germline, CDR1 is SGHTA and CDR2 FQGNSA. V trimming: 1 base; J trimming: 7 bases; junction bases outside the gene matches: 6. The CDR3 sequence: CASSLVPGQGSEKLFF. The CDR3 nucleotides are TGTGCCAGCAGCTTAGTGCCGGGACAGGGGAGTGAAAAACTGTTTTTT.

The chain has TRBV27 and TRBJ2-1, with 8 bases matching TRBD2. Trimming removed 4 bases from V and 7 bases from J; junction bases left unmatched: 15. Germline loops: CDR1 MNHEY, CDR2 SMNVEV (reference sequence). The CDR3 has 17 amino acids. The CDR3 sequence: CASSSGAGTRDRNEQFF. The CDR3 nucleotides are TGTGCCAGCAGTTCCGGAGCCGGGACTAGAGACAGGAATGAGCAGTTCTTC.

This chain links TRBV5-1 with TRBJ2-7, with D tentatively TRBD1 (6 bases). This CDR3 comprises 14 residues. The V end was cut by 0 bases, the J end by 3 bases, with 10 bases between. CDR1 and CDR2 from the germline V gene are SGHRS and YFSETQ. The CDR3 coding sequence is TGCGCCAGCAGCTTGGGGGGGCAGATCTACGAGCAGTACTTC. It specifies CASSLGGQIYEQYF.

The CDR3 DNA reads TGTGCCAGCAGCCAACGGATCTTCTGCCCGGGTGGAAACACCATATATTTT. It yields the protein CASSQRIFCPGGNTIYF. This chain joins TRBV3-1 (or the pseudogene TRBV3-2) and TRBJ1-3; D is unclear. Germline V gene lookup returns CDR1 LGHDT and CDR2 YNNKEL (reference sequence). This CDR3 has 17 residues. V shed 2 bases and J shed 3 bases, with 17 bases lying between them.

The sample holds a few counts of this clone. The chain employs TRBV21-1 and TRBJ2-1; the D call TRBD2 from the table was never checked on the DNA. TRBV21-1 is a pseudogene locus. This CDR3 has 18 residues. The CDR3 nucleotides read TGTGCCAGCAGCAAAGGGGGGCCGACTAGCGGGAAAGGCGATGAGCAGTTCTTC. It codes for CASSKGGPTSGKGDEQFF.

The chain joins TRBV4-2 to TRBJ1-1; D is unresolved. CDR1 LGHNA and CDR2 YNFKEQ come from the germline V gene. The CDR3 runs 14 residues. Deletions cut 0 bases from V and 7 bases from J, with 12 bases between. CDR3 in DNA: TGTGCCAGCAGCCAAGATCTCGGTAGCGGTGAAGCTTTCTTT. It encodes CASSQDLGSGEAFF.

V is TRBV15 and J is TRBJ2-7; 7 bases are shared with TRBD1. This CDR3 spans 14 amino acids. V gave up 2 bases and J gave up 5 bases; unmatched junction bases: 6. Germline loops: CDR1 LNHNV, CDR2 YYDKDF (reference sequence). CDR3 coding DNA: TGTGCCACCAGCAGACTTAGAACAGGGGACGAGCAGTACTTC. Translation: CATSRLRTGDEQYF.

The CDR3 DNA reads as TGCAGCGTTGGAGGGGGCGATCAGCCCCAGCATTTT. It specifies CSVGGGDQPQHF. V usage is TRBV29-1 and J usage is TRBJ1-5; 7 bases are a match to TRBD1. Germline CDR1 SQVTM, CDR2 ANQGSEA. This CDR3 is 12 amino acids long. The junction had 2 bases not matched to a gene; V was cut back by 4 bases and J by 5 bases. The complete variable domain, with remaining parts taken from reference TRBV29-1 and TRBJ1-5, reads SAVISQKPSRDICQRGTSLTIQCQVDSQVTMMFWYRQQPGQSLTLIATANQGSEATYESGFVIDKFPISRPNLTFSTLTVSNMSPEDSSIYLCSVGGGDQPQHFGDGTRLSIL.

The chain uses TRBV5-6 and TRBJ2-3, with 10 bases aligning to TRBD2. Germline CDR1 and CDR2: SGHDT and YYEEEE. The CDR3 covers 18 residues. Trimming took 4 bases from V and 1 from J; bases not matched to a gene: 12. As DNA, the CDR3 is TGTGCCAGCAGCCTAGGCGAACTAGCGGGGAGGGGCACAGATACGCAGTATTTT. Protein sequence: CASSLGELAGRGTDTQYF.

The sample holds a few counts of this clone. This chain links TRBV28 with TRBJ1-2, with TRBD1 matching 8 bases. With V trimmed by 8 bases and J by 1 base, 9 bases remained unmatched. The germline V gene has CDR1 MDHEN and CDR2 SYDVKM. The CDR3 is 15 residues long. CDR3 in DNA: TGTGCCAGCCTTCCGGGACAGGTCCTTAACTATGGCTACACCTTC. Translating gives CASLPGQVLNYGYTF.

This rearrangement joins TRBV6-2 or TRBV6-3 to TRBJ2-7; TRBD2 might be the D (6 bases). Per germline, CDR1 MNHEY and CDR2 SVGEGT. V lost 4 bases, J lost 1 base, and 11 bases lay in between. The length of the CDR3 is 14 residues. The CDR3 DNA sequence: TGTGCCAGCAGTTTAGAAGCGGGTTCCTACGAGCAGTACTTC. This translates into CASSLEAGSYEQYF.

This clone came up a few times. The J gene is TRBJ1-5, the V gene TRBV19; D not resolved. V was clipped by 6 bases and J by 4 bases, with 13 bases between them. Per germline, CDR1 LNHDA and CDR2 SQIVND (reference sequence). The CDR3 is 14 amino acids. CDR3 coding DNA: TGTGCCAGTAGCGCCGGTCGCTTGAATCAGCCCCAGCATTTT. This translates into CASSAGRLNQPQHF.

The chain uses TRBV2 and TRBJ2-3, with TRBD1 matching over 11 bases. V shed 8 bases, J shed 0 bases, and the junction held 7 bases outside the gene matches. The CDR3 extends over 16 amino acids. CDR1 and CDR2 from the germline V gene are SNHLY and FYNNEI. CDR3 loop: CASRSRDRGSTDTQYF. CDR3 coding DNA: TGTGCCAGCCGTAGTAGGGACAGGGGGAGCACAGATACGCAGTATTTT.

V usage is TRBV9 and J usage is TRBJ2-2; D might be TRBD1 (6 bases). CDR1 SGDLS and CDR2 YYNGEE come from the germline V gene. This CDR3 has 16 amino acids. V shed 0 bases and J shed 2 bases, with 11 bases lying between them. The DNA for the CDR3 is TGTGCCAGCAGCGTAGAAGGGGGAATTAACACCGGGGAGCTGTTTTTT. Translation gives CASSVEGGINTGELFF.

V usage is TRBV7-2 and J usage is TRBJ2-2; TRBD1 is a possible D gene (6 bases). The V gene lost 5 bases and the J gene lost 1 base, with 17 bases spanning the gap. Germline CDR1 and CDR2: SGHTA and FQGNSA. This CDR3 has 17 amino acids. DNA of the CDR3: TGTGCCAGCAGCCCATCACAGATACAGGGGAACACCGGGGAGCTGTTTTTT. Amino acids: CASSPSQIQGNTGELFF. Complete variable domain (other parts from reference TRBV7-2 and TRBJ2-2): GAGVSQSPSNKVTEKGKDVELRCDPISGHTALYWYRQSLGQGLEFLIYFQGNSAPDKSGLPSDRFSAERTGGSVSTLTIQRTQQEDSAVYLCASSPSQIQGNTGELFFGEGSRLTVL.

The chain has TRBV15 and TRBJ2-1; 9 bases are shared with TRBD2. Germline V lookup: CDR1 LNHNV, CDR2 YYDKDF (reference sequence). CDR3 length equals 16 residues. V was clipped by 3 bases and J by 8 bases; unmatched bases: 11. The CDR3 region has the DNA TGTGCCACCAGCAGTCTTGCTAGCGGGGTTCGGGATGAGCAGTTCTTC. The encoded protein is CATSSLASGVRDEQFF.

V is TRBV27 and J is TRBJ1-6, with 7 bases aligning to TRBD1. V dropped 5 bases and J dropped 10; count of bases not matched to a gene: 8. The CDR3 is 14 residues long. CDR1 MNHEY and CDR2 SMNVEV come from the germline V gene (reference sequence). The chain's CDR3 is CASSIRQGQSPLHF. The CDR3 coding sequence is TGTGCCAGCAGTATAAGACAGGGCCAATCACCCCTCCACTTT.

The V call is TRBV19, the J call TRBJ2-1; 7 nucleotides match TRBD2. Germline loops: CDR1 LNHDA, CDR2 SQIVND (reference sequence). Germline trimming cut 5 bases from V and 7 bases from J; bases unmatched to any gene: 8. The CDR3 loop spans 14 amino acids. The CDR3 reads CASSPGGRFNEQFF. The CDR3 region has the DNA TGTGCCAGTAGTCCTGGCGGGAGATTTAATGAGCAGTTCTTC.

The chain links TRBV14 to TRBJ1-1, with 8 bases aligning to TRBD1. Looked up from germline, CDR1 is SGHDN and CDR2 is FVKESK. V dropped 6 bases and J dropped 3; count of bases not matched to a gene: 3. CDR3 length: 13 amino acids. For the CDR3, the DNA is TGTGCCAGCAGTTACAGGGGGGACACTGAAGCTTTCTTT. Translated: CASSYRGDTEAFF.

The V call is TRBV5-1, the J call TRBJ2-5; the D gene is possibly TRBD2 (6 bases). The germline V and J ends were trimmed by 1 base and 2 bases, with 18 bases remaining between them. The CDR3 length is 17 residues. Looked up from germline, CDR1 is SGHRS and CDR2 is YFSETQ. Here the CDR3 DNA reads TGCGCCAGCAGCTTGTTGAGCGGGCCGGCGGGGCAAGAGACCCAGTACTTC. It yields the protein CASSLLSGPAGQETQYF.

V usage is TRBV18 and J usage is TRBJ2-7, with 9 nucleotides matching TRBD1. J was trimmed by 0 bases and V by 4 bases; bases with no gene match: 4. The CDR3 loop spans 15 amino acids. The germline V gene encodes CDR1 KGHSH and CDR2 LQKENI. The CDR3 DNA follows: TGTGCCAGCTCACAGGGGACAGGGAGCTCCTACGAGCAGTACTTC. It codes for CASSQGTGSSYEQYF. The full variable domain, with the rest looked up from reference TRBV18 and TRBJ2-7, is NAGVMQNPRHLVRRRGQEARLRCSPMKGHSHVYWYRQLPEEGLKFMVYLQKENIIDESGMPKERFSAEFPKEGPSILRIQQVVRGDSAAYFCASSQGTGSSYEQYFGPGTRLTVT.

The V and J genes are TRBV6-5 and TRBJ2-7; 9 nucleotides match TRBD2. From germline, CDR1 is MNHEY and CDR2 SVGAGI. The J segment lost 1 base and the V segment lost 6 bases, leaving 4 bases of the junction unmatched. The CDR3 sequence is 14 residues long. CDR3 protein: CASRRTSESYEQYF. For the CDR3, the DNA is TGTGCCAGCAGACGGACTAGCGAATCCTACGAGCAGTACTTC.

V usage is TRBV2 and J usage is TRBJ1-1; 10 nucleotides line up with TRBD1. This CDR3 is built from 15 residues. Germline V gives CDR1 SNHLY, CDR2 FYNNEI. V lost 4 bases to trimming and J lost 5 bases; unmatched junction nucleotides: 7. The CDR3 is CASSARQGAKTEAFF. DNA of the CDR3: TGTGCCAGCAGTGCGCGACAGGGGGCAAAGACTGAAGCTTTCTTT.

The rearrangement uses TRBV7-2 and TRBJ1-2; D is possibly TRBD1 (6 bases). Trimming pared 5 bases from V and 6 bases from J, leaving 16 bases between. Germline V CDR1 and CDR2: SGHTA, FQGNSA. The CDR3 has 14 amino acids. DNA for the CDR3: TGTGCCAGCAGCCAGGGGACCCGACAGAATGGCTACACCTTC. This translates into CASSQGTRQNGYTF.

J is TRBJ2-1 and V is TRBV7-9; TRBD1 agrees at 8 bases. V trimming: 8 bases; J trimming: 6 bases; junction bases outside the gene matches: 6. Germline lookup yields CDR1 SEHNR and CDR2 FQNEAQ (reference sequence). CDR3 size: 13 residues. The CDR3 DNA sequence: TGTGCCAGCCTCAGGGGGCTAGGCAATGAGCAGTTCTTC. Amino acid sequence: CASLRGLGNEQFF.

The chain carries TRBV12-5 and TRBJ1-4; maybe TRBD1 (5 bases). The CDR3 contains 15 residues. The V gene's germline CDR1 is LGHNT and CDR2 FRNRAP. Trimming left V 5 bases short and J 7 bases short, with 17 bases between. The CDR3 region has the DNA TGTGCTAGTGGTCAAGGTGACAGCACCAGTGAAAAACTGTTTTTT. Protein: CASGQGDSTSEKLFF.

V gene TRBV10-3 combines with J gene TRBJ1-5; 7 nucleotides match TRBD1. Germline V CDR1 and CDR2: ENHRY, SYGVKD. The V segment lost 2 bases and the J segment 2 bases; nucleotides outside the gene matches: 3. The CDR3 is made up of 15 amino acids. CDR3 sequence reads: CAISEGDRGNQPQHF. The CDR3 nucleotides are TGTGCCATCAGTGAGGGTGACAGGGGCAATCAGCCCCAGCATTTT.

J is TRBJ2-7 and V is TRBV3-1 (or the pseudogene TRBV3-2); D possibly corresponds to TRBD1 (5 bases). Trimming pared 1 base from V and 0 bases from J, leaving 10 bases between. Germline V gene sequence: CDR1 LGHDT, CDR2 YNNKEL (reference sequence). This CDR3 contains 15 residues. This chain's CDR3 is CASSQGGAPSYEQYF. The CDR3 DNA is TGTGCCAGCAGCCAAGGGGGCGCCCCCTCCTACGAGCAGTACTTC.

V and J are TRBV4-2 and TRBJ2-6, with D unresolved. The ends were cut back, 2 bases at V and 0 bases at J, with 14 bases in the middle. The germline V gene encodes CDR1 LGHNA and CDR2 YNFKEQ. The CDR3 consists of 18 residues. CDR3 loop: CASSQYQVLGSGANVLTF. DNA for the CDR3: TGTGCCAGCAGCCAATACCAGGTCCTCGGCTCTGGGGCCAACGTCCTGACTTTC.

This clone was seen a single time. The chain combines TRBV15 with TRBJ2-6; TRBD2 might be the D (6 bases). Looked up from germline, CDR1 is LNHNV and CDR2 is YYDKDF (reference sequence). V lost 3 bases and J lost 2, with 8 bases in between. This CDR3 region has 15 residues. In DNA form, the CDR3 reads TGTGCCACCAGCAGTGGAGGGGCTGGGGCCAACGTCCTGACTTTC. Protein product: CATSSGGAGANVLTF.

This clone has more than one count but fewer than ten. The rearrangement uses TRBV19 and TRBJ1-5; 7 bases fit TRBD1. This CDR3 contains 13 residues. V lost 6 bases and J lost 6; bases outside the gene matches: 5. Germline values: CDR1 LNHDA, CDR2 SQIVND (reference sequence). The CDR3 nucleotides read TGTGCCAGTAGGACTGGGACAGTTCAGCCCCAGCATTTT. Translation: CASRTGTVQPQHF.

This chain links TRBV5-1 with TRBJ2-7; TRBD2 aligns across 7 bases. The CDR3 is 15 amino acids. V lost 3 bases, J lost 5 bases, and 11 bases stayed unmatched. The germline CDR1 and CDR2 sequences are SGHRS and YFSETQ. CDR3 DNA: TGCGCCAGCAGCTCTCGGACTAGAGATTGGGACGAGCAGTACTTC. Protein sequence: CASSSRTRDWDEQYF.